This T cell receptor beta chain was sequenced during a study of cytomegalovirus exposure and HLA in healthy donors. The overall study: Among the 398 genotyped donors, just over 80% were placed in the Caucasian-associated ancestry cluster. Study outcomes and limitations: In vitro testing confirmed a few CMV-associated chains as specific for CMV antigens.

PCR involved 60 Vbeta and 13 Jbeta primers. Assay used: immunoSEQ multiplex PCR; TCRdb lists only in-frame clones, some missing. The sample holds some 80,000 clones. This CDR3 contains 13 residues. The ends were cut back, 4 bases at V and 0 bases at J, with 3 bases in the middle. Germline loops: CDR1 MGHDK, CDR2 SYGVNS. As to this clone: Its specificity is not known. The same CDR3 also results from other DNA sequences found in this sample.

This TCR came from a man between 50 and 59 years old in good health and CMV-seropositive. Sequencing was done on a sample of PBMCs. The V call is TRBV25-1, the J call TRBJ2-2; D uncertain. The CDR3 DNA reads TGTGCCAGCAGTGGTACGAACACCGGGGAGCTGTTTTTT. As protein: CASSGTNTGELFF.